A single sample is the source of the 4 T cell receptor beta chains below, sequenced in a study of shared clonotypes between healthy human individuals (TCRdb year 2020). Library construction relied on the immunoSEQ multiplex PCR assay. TCRdb stores this immuneACCESS table with in-frame sequences only. Part of the clones is absent; in the studies checked, under half of the shortfall reflects unresolved V genes, and no reason is known for the rest. Within this sample are 2 million to 2.5 million clones, with 92% of them counted one time only. Jointly, the top ten make up approximately 0.39% of the sample. The sequencing input was naive CD4+ T cells from PBMCs. This sample's cell subset or site label indicates: CD45RA+ positively selected. The receptors were gathered from a man aged 18 to 29 in good health. Some clones in this sample may be carry-over from other donors' samples.

This clone was counted a single time. The rearrangement joins TRBV30 to TRBJ2-5; D not resolved. V lost 2 bases to trimming and J lost 1 base, with 8 bases between them. Germline CDR1 and CDR2: GTSNPN and SVGIG (reference sequence). The CDR3 has 13 amino acids. CDR3 in DNA: TGTGCCTGGAGTAGGCAGTCCCAAGAGACCCAGTACTTC. Its translation is CAWSRQSQETQYF.

Comment on this clone: The sample contains more than one DNA sequence encoding this CDR3. V and J are TRBV2 and TRBJ2-7; 11 positions match TRBD2. This CDR3 region has 14 residues. The junction had 4 bases not matched to a gene; V was cut back by 6 bases and J by 3 bases. Germline CDR1 SNHLY, CDR2 FYNNEI. CDR3 nucleotides: TGTGCCAGCAGGGGGACTAGCGGCCGCTACGAGCAGTACTTC. Its translation is CASRGTSGRYEQYF.

The chain uses TRBV30 and TRBJ1-2; 12 bases align to TRBD1. Trimming removed 2 bases from V and 8 bases from J; junction bases left unmatched: 6. Germline CDR1 GTSNPN, CDR2 SVGIG (reference sequence). The CDR3 covers 14 residues. The CDR3 sequence is CAWSPGQGASGYTF. CDR3 DNA sequence: TGTGCCTGGAGTCCGGGACAGGGGGCGTCGGGCTACACCTTC.

V gene TRBV19 combines with J gene TRBJ2-5; D remains ambiguous. Germline CDR1 and CDR2: LNHDA and SQIVND (reference sequence). The ends were cut back, 5 bases at V and 5 bases at J, with 6 bases in the middle. This CDR3 has 11 amino acids. CDR3 sequence: CASSGRETQYF. Written as DNA, the CDR3 is TGTGCCAGTAGTGGTCGGGAGACCCAGTACTTC.